The source of this TCR beta chain is a study of blood T cell repertoires in COVID-19. Study summary: Acute and convalescent COVID-19 samples came from the United States, Italy and Spain.

Methods used by the authors: Reference gene primer amplification in the assay estimated nucleated cell counts. TCRdb's copy holds only in-frame clones and misses some; the assay was immunoSEQ multiplex PCR. The V and J calls and clone size come from that table; D and trimming were worked out from the DNA. The sample includes about 56,000 clones, less than 90% of them seen just once. The CDR3 extends over 17 amino acids. Looked up from germline, CDR1 is SGHDT and CDR2 is YYEEEE. The V gene end was trimmed by 4 bases and the J gene end by 6 bases; junction bases not matched to a gene: 15. The rearrangement joins TRBV5-6 to TRBJ2-3; 9 nucleotides match TRBD2. The TCR sequence derives from a woman older than 75 with acute or convalescent COVID-19. Sequencing was performed on peripheral blood. The CDR3 DNA reads TGTGCCAGCAGCGCCTCAAACCGCGGGGGGGCCGGTGATACGCAGTATTTT. As protein: CASSASNRGGAGDTQYF.